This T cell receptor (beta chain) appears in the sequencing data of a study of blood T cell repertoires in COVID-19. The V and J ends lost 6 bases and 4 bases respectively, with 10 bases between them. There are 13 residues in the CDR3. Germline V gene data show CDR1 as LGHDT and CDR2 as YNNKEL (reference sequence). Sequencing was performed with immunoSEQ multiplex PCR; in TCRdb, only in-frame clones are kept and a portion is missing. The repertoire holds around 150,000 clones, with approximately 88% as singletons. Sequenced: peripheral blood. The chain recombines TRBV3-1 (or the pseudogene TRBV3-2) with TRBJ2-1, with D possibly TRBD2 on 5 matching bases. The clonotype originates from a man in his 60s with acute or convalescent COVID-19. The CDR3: CASRAGIYNEQFF. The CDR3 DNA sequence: TGTGCCAGCAGGGCCGGGATTTACAATGAGCAGTTCTTC.